Listed below are T cell receptor beta chains from one sample, sequenced in a study of shared clonotypes between healthy human individuals. Assay used: immunoSEQ multiplex PCR; TCRdb lists only in-frame clones, some missing. The sample records 2 million to 2.5 million clones, around 93% being singletons. The sequenced sample consisted of naive CD4+ T cells from PBMCs. Receptors originate from a man aged 18 to 35 in good health. Some clones in this sample may be carry-over from other donors' samples. Both conserved end residues are trimmed from each CDR3. The order of the fields is J gene, V gene, CDR3 length, CDR3 protein.

J: TRBJ1-2
V: TRBV5-1
length: 13
CDR3: ASSGSISVPYGYT

J: TRBJ2-1
V: TRBV5-1
length: 12
CDR3: ASSLGTTYNEQF

J: TRBJ2-7
V: TRBV28
length: 10
CDR3: ASSFRQPEQY

J: TRBJ2-1
V: TRBV5-1
length: 13
CDR3: ASSLGGRARNEQF

J: TRBJ2-1
V: TRBV9
length: 13
CDR3: ASSVAPGAYNEQF

J: TRBJ1-4
V: TRBV27
length: 14
CDR3: ASSPHIRPSNEKLF

J: TRBJ2-5
V: TRBV2
length: 13
CDR3: ASRGQGGPQETQY

J: TRBJ2-2
V: TRBV28
length: 14
CDR3: ASSIPSGANTGELF

J: TRBJ2-1
V: TRBV19
length: 13
CDR3: ASTPLAGGPNEQF

J: TRBJ1-2
V: TRBV18
length: 14
CDR3: ASSPPEGARVIGYT

J: TRBJ2-1
V: TRBV28
length: 13
CDR3: ASRESASGRTEQF

J: TRBJ2-1
V: TRBV5-1
length: 13
CDR3: ASSMGTGLVNEQF

J: TRBJ1-2
V: TRBV27
length: 12
CDR3: ASSMTTGNYGYT

J: TRBJ2-3
V: TRBV6-5
length: 13
CDR3: ASSYSAQSTDTQY

J: TRBJ2-2
V: TRBV28
length: 16
CDR3: ASSLSVVGLAGIRELF

J: TRBJ1-2
V: TRBV5-1
length: 13
CDR3: ASSLGIMGGWGYT

J: TRBJ1-3
V: TRBV18
length: 14
CDR3: ASSQGGDTSGNTIY

J: TRBJ1-1
V: TRBV7-2
length: 12
CDR3: ASSLRTLGTEAF

J: TRBJ1-5
V: TRBV6-1
length: 13
CDR3: ASSVWGESNQPQH

J: TRBJ2-1
V: TRBV11-3
length: 15
CDR3: ASSLGRFYNSYNEQF

J: TRBJ2-2
V: TRBV28
length: 13
CDR3: ASRTGQLNTGELF

J: TRBJ2-3
V: TRBV4-2
length: 16
CDR3: ASSQVHLTSGGRDTQY

J: TRBJ1-5
V: TRBV6-6
length: 14
CDR3: ASSYSRGYGDQPQH